The 6 T cell receptor beta chains below all came from one sample that was sequenced in a study of T cell responses to AZD1222 COVID-19 vaccine. Repertoires were generated with immunoSEQ multiplex PCR, while TCRdb's copy carries only in-frame clones and drops some. The data show 85,000 or so clones, with about 93% seen just once and around 10% held by the top ten. The sequencing used peripheral blood, collected 28 days after the second AZD1222 dose. These receptors originate from an adult who received the AZD1222 COVID-19 vaccine.

The chain recombines TRBV30 with TRBJ1-5; D ambiguous. Trimming took off 5 bases at V and 4 bases at J, with 9 bases between the two ends. The CDR3 is 12 amino acids. Germline-derived CDR1 and CDR2 are GTSNPN and SVGIG (reference sequence). CDR3 bases: TGTGCCTGGGGGCCCCAGAATCAGCCCCAGCATTTT. Encoded protein: CAWGPQNQPQHF. Full variable domain (remainder filled in from reference TRBV30 and TRBJ1-5): SQTIHQWPATLVQPVGSPLSLECTVEGTSNPNLYWYRQAAGRGLQLLFYSVGIGQISSEVPQNLSASRPQDRQFILSSKKLLLSDSGFYLCAWGPQNQPQHFGDGTRLSIL.

The rearrangement uses TRBV3-1 (or the pseudogene TRBV3-2) and TRBJ1-1; D is unresolved. Germline V CDR1 and CDR2: LGHDT, YNNKEL (reference sequence). This CDR3 spans 14 amino acids. Trimming removed 7 bases from V and 5 bases from J, with 17 bases in between. The CDR3 sequence: CASTTRNSGTEAFF. The CDR3 DNA is TGTGCCAGCACCACAAGAAACTCTGGTACTGAAGCTTTCTTT.

The chain is built from TRBV7-2 and TRBJ1-2; D gene unclear. Germline V gene sequence: CDR1 SGHTA, CDR2 FQGNSA. The ends were cut back, 6 bases at V and 4 bases at J, with 9 bases in the middle. The CDR3 is 12 amino acids. The CDR3 protein is CASSRGPYGYTF. As DNA, the CDR3 is TGTGCCAGCAGTCGAGGTCCCTATGGCTACACCTTC.

This sequence joins TRBV5-1 and TRBJ1-2, with D hard to call. Germline values: CDR1 SGHRS, CDR2 YFSETQ. This CDR3 is 14 amino acids long. V lost 1 base and J 0 bases, leaving 7 bases between the germline ends. CDR3 DNA sequence: TGCGCCAGCAGCTTGACAGAAACTAACTATGGCTACACCTTC. Amino acids: CASSLTETNYGYTF.

This chain connects TRBV3-1 (or the pseudogene TRBV3-2) to TRBJ2-3, with 7 bases lining up with TRBD2. Trimming at V came to 4 bases and at J to 4 bases, leaving 14 bases not matched to a gene. Germline-derived CDR1 and CDR2 are LGHDT and YNNKEL (reference sequence). CDR3 length: 17 residues. The CDR3 here is CASSPQLMAGASDTQYF. The DNA for the CDR3 is TGTGCCAGCAGCCCTCAACTTATGGCGGGAGCTTCAGATACGCAGTATTTT.

The genes are TRBV13 and TRBJ1-2; 7 nucleotides agree with TRBD1. Germline V gene sequence: CDR1 PRHDT, CDR2 FYEKMQ (reference sequence). This CDR3 has 17 residues. The V segment lost 1 base and the J segment 0 bases; nucleotides outside the gene matches: 8. CDR3 protein: CASSLVGWGQTNYGYTF. The CDR3 DNA is TGTGCCAGCAGCTTAGTTGGGTGGGGACAGACTAACTATGGCTACACCTTC.